This TCR beta chain was sequenced in a study of blood T cell repertoires in COVID-19. The protocol was immunoSEQ multiplex PCR, while the TCRdb copy is restricted to in-frame clones and leaves out a portion. The sample lists about 54,000 clones; approximately 84% were seen once. The TCR originated in a human donor in a cohort sampled during active COVID-19. The sequenced sample was peripheral blood.

CDR3 residues: CASSIQTGPQETQYF. The CDR3 DNA sequence: TGCGCCAGCAGCATACAGACAGGACCCCAAGAGACCCAGTACTTC. The chain links TRBV5-1 to TRBJ2-5; TRBD1 might be the D (6 bases). V lost 4 bases and J 1 base, leaving 14 bases between the germline ends. The CDR3 extends over 15 amino acids. Germline V gene sequence: CDR1 SGHRS, CDR2 YFSETQ.